Listed below are T cell receptor beta chains from one sample, sequenced in a study of blood T cells in healthy people across ages. In TCRdb, the 5' RACE reads were re-called with MiXCR into one record per CDR3 protein. Of about 1.6 million distinct CDR3 sequences listed, 34% are singletons. The sample taken for sequencing was blood. These receptors originate from a woman in her twenties or thirties in good health. The CDR3 runs from the conserved cysteine through the conserved F or W. A D gene is named only where the DNA matches it firmly. The size entry is marked missing in some rows and otherwise reads once, few, many or a size class.

v_gene	d_gene	j_gene	abundance	CDR3aa	CDR3nt
TRBV19	NA	TRBJ2-4	few	CASTTGRVGAKNIQYF	TGTGCCAGTACCACGGGAAGGGTCGGGGCCAAAAACATTCAGTACTTC
TRBV6-2/TRBV6-3	TRBD1	TRBJ1-1	NA	CASSPQDRDYMNTEAFF	TGTGCCAGCAGTCCTCAGGACAGGGACTACATGAACACTGAAGCTTTCTTT
TRBV18	NA	TRBJ2-7	NA	CASSRQGFETYEQYF	TGTGCCAGCTCACGCCAGGGTTTTGAGACTTACGAGCAGTACTTC
TRBV5-1	TRBD2	TRBJ2-3	NA	CASSSNRGGTDTQYF	TGCGCCAGCAGCTCCAACCGGGGGGGCACAGATACGCAGTATTTT
TRBV4-1	NA	TRBJ1-5	NA	CASSQGGTPQHF	TGCGCCAGCAGCCAAGGAGGCACGCCCCAGCATTTT
TRBV11-2	TRBD1	TRBJ2-7	few	CASSLRTGISYEQYF	TGTGCCAGCAGCTTAAGGACAGGAATCTCCTACGAGCAGTACTTC
TRBV20-1	TRBD1	TRBJ2-7	few	CSARDYRQGSSREQYF	TGCAGTGCTAGAGACTACCGACAGGGTTCATCGCGCGAGCAGTACTTC
TRBV27	TRBD1	TRBJ1-2	few	CASSMVQGAGGGYTF	TGTGCCAGCAGTATGGTACAGGGGGCCGGGGGCGGCTACACCTTC
TRBV9	NA	TRBJ2-7	NA	CASSAYRDSYEQYF	TGTGCCAGCAGCGCCTACAGGGACTCCTACGAGCAGTACTTC
TRBV20-1	TRBD1	TRBJ2-1	few	CSGRQGIRGNEQFF	TGCAGTGGAAGACAGGGGATAAGGGGCAATGAGCAGTTCTTC
TRBV9	NA	TRBJ2-3	NA	CASSVAITDTQYF	TGTGCCAGCAGCGTGGCCATCACAGATACGCAGTATTTT
TRBV6-2/TRBV6-3	TRBD1	TRBJ1-2	NA	CASSAATTGPINGYTF	TGTGCCAGCAGTGCCGCCACGACAGGGCCTATCAATGGCTACACCTTC
TRBV4-2	NA	TRBJ1-1	once	CASSLWTGTQGTEAFF	TGTGCCAGTAGCCTTTGGACCGGGACACAGGGCACTGAAGCTTTCTTT
TRBV6-1	NA	TRBJ2-7	few	CASSERIAGIDEQYF	TGTGCCAGCAGTGAACGCATCGCGGGTATCGACGAGCAGTACTTC
TRBV12-3/TRBV12-4	NA	TRBJ2-5	many	CASSFPGEETQYF	TGTGCCAGCAGCTTTCCAGGGGAGGAGACCCAGTACTTC
TRBV9	TRBD2	TRBJ2-6	few	CASSPGRIGPGANVLTF	TGTGCCAGCAGCCCCGGGAGGATCGGGCCGGGGGCCAACGTCCTGACTTTC
TRBV19	NA	TRBJ2-3	NA	CASSSGATATDTQYF	TGTGCCAGTAGTAGTGGAGCAACCGCCACAGATACGCAGTATTTT
TRBV7-9	NA	TRBJ2-7	NA	CASSLVRSNNSYEQYF	TGTGCCAGCAGCTTAGTAAGATCCAACAACTCCTACGAGCAGTACTTC
TRBV3-1	NA	TRBJ1-1	NA	CASSHNNKAFF	TGTGCCAGCAGCCACAACAATAAAGCTTTCTTT
TRBV18	TRBD1	TRBJ1-2	NA	CASSPLGTGNGYTF	TGTGCCAGCTCACCACTGGGGACAGGGAATGGCTACACCTTC
TRBV28	TRBD1	TRBJ1-2	few	CASRKGALTGLATF	TGTGCCAGCAGGAAGGGGGCGTTGACAGGGCTGGCCACCTTC
TRBV15	TRBD2	TRBJ2-3	NA	CATSRGTSGRGDTQYF	TGTGCCACCAGCAGAGGGACTAGCGGGCGAGGGGATACGCAGTATTTT
TRBV10-3	NA	TRBJ2-3	NA	CAISGYRLTSTDTQYF	TGTGCCATCAGTGGATATAGACTAACAAGCACAGATACGCAGTATTTT
TRBV5-5	TRBD1	TRBJ2-6	many	CASSQNLGQPFSGANVLTF	TGTGCCAGCAGCCAAAACCTGGGACAGCCCTTCTCTGGGGCCAACGTCCTGACTTTC
TRBV5-1	NA	TRBJ2-1	NA	CASSLTYNNEQFF	TGCGCCAGCAGCTTGACCTATAACAATGAGCAGTTCTTC
TRBV7-3	TRBD2	TRBJ2-3	NA	CASTSSLAVAQYF	TGTGCCAGCACCTCAAGCCTAGCGGTTGCGCAGTATTTT
TRBV5-5	TRBD1	TRBJ2-4	few	CASSLEGQGRYF	TGTGCCAGCAGCTTGGAAGGACAGGGCCGGTACTTC